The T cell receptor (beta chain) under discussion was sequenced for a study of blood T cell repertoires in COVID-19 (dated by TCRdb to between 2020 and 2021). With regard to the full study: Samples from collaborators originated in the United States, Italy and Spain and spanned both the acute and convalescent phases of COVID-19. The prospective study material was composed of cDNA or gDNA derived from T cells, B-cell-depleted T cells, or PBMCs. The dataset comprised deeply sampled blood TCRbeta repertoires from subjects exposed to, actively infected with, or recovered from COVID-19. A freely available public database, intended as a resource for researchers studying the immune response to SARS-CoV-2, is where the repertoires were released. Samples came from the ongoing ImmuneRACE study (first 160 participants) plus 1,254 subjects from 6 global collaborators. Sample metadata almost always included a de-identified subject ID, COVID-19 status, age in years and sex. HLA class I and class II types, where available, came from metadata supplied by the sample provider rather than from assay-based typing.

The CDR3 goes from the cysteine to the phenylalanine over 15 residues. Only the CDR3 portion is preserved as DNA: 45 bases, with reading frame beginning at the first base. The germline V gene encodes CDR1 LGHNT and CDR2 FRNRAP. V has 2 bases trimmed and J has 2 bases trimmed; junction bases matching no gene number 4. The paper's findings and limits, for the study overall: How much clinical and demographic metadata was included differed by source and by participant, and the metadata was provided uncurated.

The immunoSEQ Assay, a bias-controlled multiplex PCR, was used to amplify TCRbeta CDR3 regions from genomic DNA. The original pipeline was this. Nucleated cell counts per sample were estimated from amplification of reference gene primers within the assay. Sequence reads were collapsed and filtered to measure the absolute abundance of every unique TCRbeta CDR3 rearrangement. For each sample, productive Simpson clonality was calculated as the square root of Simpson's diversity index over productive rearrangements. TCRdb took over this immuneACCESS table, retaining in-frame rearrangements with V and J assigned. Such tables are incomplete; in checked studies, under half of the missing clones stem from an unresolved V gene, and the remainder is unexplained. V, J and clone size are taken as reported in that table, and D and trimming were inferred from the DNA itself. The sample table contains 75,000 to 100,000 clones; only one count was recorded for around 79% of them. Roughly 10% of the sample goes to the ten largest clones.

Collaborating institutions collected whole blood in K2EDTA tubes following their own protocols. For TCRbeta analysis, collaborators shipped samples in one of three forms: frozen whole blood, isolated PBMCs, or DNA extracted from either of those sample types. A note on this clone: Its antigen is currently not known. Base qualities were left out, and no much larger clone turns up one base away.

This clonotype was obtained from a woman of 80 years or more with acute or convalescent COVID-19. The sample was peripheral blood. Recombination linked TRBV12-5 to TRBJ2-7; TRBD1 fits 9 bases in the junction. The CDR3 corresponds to CASGLTGGAAYEQYF. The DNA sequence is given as TGTGCTAGTGGTTTGACAGGGGGCGCAGCCTACGAGCAGTACTTC.